The clone carrying this T cell receptor beta chain was detected only a few times. Its target is unknown. This sample is part of a study of T cell repertoires in cytomegalovirus infection. Study summary: A matching HLA type, together with CMV infection, was signaled by public TCR beta signatures.

From the reads, TCRdb called clonotypes with MiXCR, one entry per CDR3 protein. Found here are 150,000 or so distinct CDR3 sequences, more than 15% of them singletons; the top ten hold approximately 19%. The V gene's germline CDR1 is SGHNT and CDR2 YYREEE (reference sequence). The V segment lost 2 bases and the J segment 6 bases; nucleotides outside the gene matches: 8. CDR3 length equals 15 residues. Study-level results: Dominating the ex vivo response were HLA-C-restricted CMV-specific TCR beta clonotypes. Cumulative public TCR beta family frequency identified carriers of CMV plus the relevant HLA.

Sequenced input: CD8+ T cells from PBMCs. This chain uses TRBV5-4 with TRBJ2-7; 10 nucleotides align to TRBD1. This clonotype was obtained from a human donor in good health (CMV status not recorded). Some clones in this sample may be carry-over from other donors' samples. CDR3 bases: TGTGCCAGCAGCTTACCCGGGACAGGGGAAAGCGAGCAGTACTTC. Its protein is CASSLPGTGESEQYF.